The T cell receptor (beta chain) under discussion was sequenced for a study of response to subunit inactivated influenza vaccine (dated by TCRdb to 2016 to 2019). Broadly, across the study: Deep quantitative T cell receptor repertoire profiling was used in the study to track responses to a trivalent subunit inactivated influenza vaccine.

Library method: RT-PCR. Sequenced using an Illumina HiSeq 2500. In TCRdb, the public reads were trimmed at Q25 with fastp and aligned with MiXCR, with productive beta chains retained. Rows merge per CDR3 protein into single entries with the most common DNA and genes. The sample table shows 200,000 to 250,000 distinct CDR3 sequences, and 10% to 15% are seen once. The ten most abundant clones make up 7.8% of the sample. What the research found in general, with its limitations: According to the authors, only a limited number of new T cells may be recruited by each seasonal influenza vaccination.

Unmatched junction bases come to 4, with V trimmed by 0 bases and J by 3 bases. CDR1 and CDR2 are drawn from the germline V gene: KGHSH, LQKENI. Its CDR3 holds 17 amino acids, cysteine through phenylalanine. The read is trimmed to its CDR3 DNA, 51 bases read in frame from base 1. This clonotype was seen only a few times. There is no known antigen for this receptor. Base qualities are not at hand, and no much larger clone is one base apart. The V and J genes are TRBV18 and TRBJ2-1, and TRBD2 matches 11 of the central bases. The sample in question was non-naive T cells sorted from PBMCs, obtained 14 to 15 days before vaccination. The cell subset or site label on this specimen signifies: memory T cell fraction. This TCR came from a man aged 45-65 years who received an inactivated influenza vaccine. Donor details come from another sample of the same person, matched by shared clones. The CDR3 protein sequence reads: CASSPPRTSGSYNEQFF. The nucleotide sequence reads as follows: TGTGCCAGCTCACCACCGAGAACTAGCGGGAGCTACAATGAGCAGTTCTTC. Where the CDR3 stops, the reference TRBV18 and TRBJ2-1 genes take over; the full variable domain is NAGVMQNPRHLVRRRGQEARLRCSPMKGHSHVYWYRQLPEEGLKFMVYLQKENIIDESGMPKERFSAEFPKEGPSILRIQQVVRGDSAAYFCASSPPRTSGSYNEQFFGPGTRLTVL.